These 29 T cell receptor beta chains originate from one sample sequenced in a study of CD8 T cells in Susac syndrome. The authors reverse transcribed roughly 0.5 to 1 ug RNA with random hexamers. TCRdb independently ran MiXCR on the immunoSEQ multiplex PCR reads; one entry per CDR3 protein. The profile shows approximately 50,000 distinct CDR3 sequences, 85% to 95% of them singletons. The sequencing sample was made of CD8+ T cells from PBMCs. The receptors derive from a human donor with Susac syndrome.

The gene calls are TRBV4-2 and TRBJ2-1, with D unclear. Germline V gene lookup returns CDR1 LGHNA and CDR2 YNFKEQ. The germline V and J ends were trimmed by 2 bases and 8 bases, with 10 bases remaining between them. CDR3 length: 13 amino acids. The CDR3 reads CASSQQLGYEQFF. The CDR3 DNA reads TGTGCCAGCAGCCAACAATTAGGGTATGAGCAGTTCTTC.

V and J are TRBV13 and TRBJ2-7; the D is unclear. This CDR3 spans 13 amino acids. Germline loops: CDR1 PRHDT, CDR2 FYEKMQ (reference sequence). V lost 5 bases and J 7 bases, leaving 15 bases between the germline ends. The CDR3 protein is CASSTMDGREQYF. The CDR3 DNA is TGTGCCAGCAGCACTATGGACGGCCGAGAGCAGTACTTC.

This clonotype showed up just once. The gene calls are TRBV7-3 and TRBJ2-5; 8 bases are a match to TRBD2. The junction had 7 bases not matched to a gene; V was cut back by 5 bases and J by 5 bases. CDR3 size: 14 residues. Germline loops: CDR1 SGHTA, CDR2 FQGTGA. This CDR3 reads CASSRSGGIETQYF. DNA of the CDR3: TGTGCCAGCAGCCGAAGCGGGGGAATTGAGACCCAGTACTTC.

The chain has TRBV29-1 and TRBJ1-2, with 7 nucleotides matching TRBD1. CDR3 length: 13 amino acids. Losses at the gene ends were 1 base for V and 4 bases for J; bases not matched to a gene: 3. Germline loops: CDR1 SQVTM, CDR2 ANQGSEA. The CDR3 nucleotides read TGCAGCGTTGAAGCTGGGGACAGCTATGGCTACACCTTC. Residues: CSVEAGDSYGYTF.

The chain uses TRBV23-1 and TRBJ2-5; 7 bases align to TRBD1. TRBV23-1 belongs to the ORF category, with a function that is uncertain. The CDR3 is made up of 14 amino acids. The V segment lost 6 bases and the J segment 1 base; nucleotides outside the gene matches: 5. CDR3 in amino acids: CASSPDRVQETQYF. CDR3 DNA sequence: TGCGCCAGCAGCCCAGACAGGGTCCAAGAGACCCAGTACTTC.

V usage is TRBV15 and J usage is TRBJ2-3; the match to TRBD2 covers 8 bases. The length of the CDR3 is 14 residues. Per germline, CDR1 LNHNV and CDR2 YYDKDF (reference sequence). Trimming cost V 7 bases and J 2 bases; bases outside gene matches: 5. The CDR3 nucleotides read TGTGCCACCAAGCGGGGGTCGGACACAGATACGCAGTATTTT. This sequence encodes CATKRGSDTDTQYF.

This clonotype has a handful of counts. The V and J genes are TRBV9 and TRBJ2-3, with TRBD2 identical over 9 bases. The J segment lost 3 bases and the V segment lost 0 bases, leaving 5 bases of the junction unmatched. Germline CDR1 and CDR2: SGDLS and YYNGEE. CDR3 length equals 16 residues. The CDR3 loop reads CASSVGVSGGTDTQYF. CDR3 bases: TGTGCCAGCAGCGTAGGTGTTAGCGGGGGAACAGATACGCAGTATTTT.

This clonotype was seen more than once but under ten times. The chain uses TRBV7-6 and TRBJ1-1; D remains ambiguous. V was shortened by 5 bases and J by 6 bases, with 13 bases between the two germline ends. Per germline, CDR1 SGHVS and CDR2 FNYEAQ. The CDR3 runs to 13 residues. The CDR3 DNA reads as TGTGCCAGCAGCAGATCCCCGGGCTCTGAAGCTTTCTTT. This codes for CASSRSPGSEAFF.

The V gene is TRBV27, the J gene TRBJ2-3, with D hard to call. CDR1 is MNHEY, CDR2 SMNVEV, per germline (reference sequence). V shed 7 bases and J shed 2 bases, with 13 bases lying between them. The length of the CDR3 is 14 residues. In nucleotides, the CDR3 is TGTGCCAGCACCAAAGGACGGACCACAGATACGCAGTATTTT. Amino acids: CASTKGRTTDTQYF.

CDR3 amino acids: CASSEPSGPIRYF. CDR3 in DNA: TGTGCCAGCAGTGAGCCCAGCGGTCCCATCCGGTATTTT. V gene TRBV25-1 combines with J gene TRBJ2-3, with D perhaps matching TRBD2 (5 bases). V was pared by 3 bases and J by 14 bases, with 18 bases between. The CDR3 covers 13 residues. CDR1 and CDR2 from the germline V gene are MGHDK and SYGVNS.

The J gene is TRBJ2-1, the V gene TRBV7-2; 11 nucleotides match TRBD2. The CDR3 is made up of 14 amino acids. From germline, CDR1 is SGHTA and CDR2 FQGNSA. With 5 bases clipped from V and 5 bases from J, the junction kept 2 bases outside the gene matches. The CDR3 here is CASSTGLADNEQFF. CDR3 coding DNA: TGTGCCAGCAGCACGGGACTAGCGGACAATGAGCAGTTCTTC.

V and J are TRBV20-1 and TRBJ2-1, with D unresolved. This CDR3 spans 12 amino acids. The germline V gene has CDR1 DFQATT and CDR2 SNEGSKA (reference sequence). V dropped 5 bases and J dropped 6 bases, with 11 bases sitting between them. CDR3 residues: CSALIRANEQFF. The CDR3 region has the DNA TGCAGTGCTCTTATTAGGGCCAATGAGCAGTTCTTC.

This chain connects TRBV3-1 to TRBJ2-5, with 11 bases matching TRBD2. V dropped 4 bases and J dropped 5; count of bases not matched to a gene: 9. The CDR3 loop spans 16 amino acids. Germline loops: CDR1 LGHDT, CDR2 YNNKEL (reference sequence). The CDR3 DNA follows: TGTGCCAGCAGCCTCCGGGTAGCGGGGGGGGAGGAGACCCAGTACTTC. This gives the protein CASSLRVAGGEETQYF.

The V gene is TRBV4-3, the J gene TRBJ1-2; D is perhaps TRBD1 (5 bases). With 5 bases removed from V and 4 bases from J, the gap between germline ends came to 8 bases. CDR1 is LGHNA and CDR2 is YSLEER in the germline V gene. The CDR3 runs to 12 residues. The CDR3 sequence: CASSGTGYGYTF. The DNA of the CDR3 is TGCGCCAGCAGCGGGACGGGCTATGGCTACACCTTC.

In its sample, this clonotype was seen once. This sequence joins TRBV11-3 and TRBJ1-1; 7 bases are a match to TRBD1. This CDR3 contains 14 residues. Germline V lookup: CDR1 SGHNT, CDR2 YENEEA. Trimming at V came to 8 bases and at J to 5 bases, leaving 11 bases not matched to a gene. CDR3 sequence reads: CASSPSRGQTEAFF. The CDR3 nucleotides read TGTGCCAGCTCCCCAAGTAGGGGGCAGACTGAAGCTTTCTTT.

The chain joins TRBV13 to TRBJ1-1; D is uncertain. Germline assignment: CDR1 PRHDT and CDR2 FYEKMQ (reference sequence). With 1 base removed from V and 1 base from J, the gap between germline ends came to 7 bases. The CDR3 extends over 14 amino acids. CDR3 region: CASSLVAANTEAFF. The CDR3 coding sequence is TGTGCCAGCAGCTTAGTGGCAGCGAACACTGAAGCTTTCTTT.

The chain combines TRBV11-1 with TRBJ1-2; D gene ambiguous. Germline-derived CDR1 and CDR2 are SGHAT and FQDESV (reference sequence). This CDR3 contains 12 residues. The V end lost 5 bases, the J end lost 0 bases, and 4 bases lay between the germline ends. The CDR3, as DNA: TGTGCCAGCAGCCCACCTAACTATGGCTACACCTTC. Translation: CASSPPNYGYTF.

The chain has TRBV9 and TRBJ2-7; 10 bases are shared with TRBD1. V was clipped by 1 base and J by 3 bases; unmatched bases: 4. The germline V gene encodes CDR1 SGDLS and CDR2 YYNGEE. This CDR3 region has 15 residues. The CDR3 nucleotides are TGTGCCAGCAGCGTATTAGGGACAGGGGACTACGAGCAGTACTTC. Amino acid sequence: CASSVLGTGDYEQYF.

The genes are TRBV20-1 and TRBJ1-6; D might be TRBD1 (5 bases). Germline CDR1 reads DFQATT; CDR2 reads SNEGSKA (reference sequence). The V end lost 6 bases, the J end lost 0 bases, and 15 bases lay between the germline ends. The CDR3 loop spans 16 amino acids. The chain's CDR3 is CSAKYRSHSYNSPLHF. The CDR3 coding sequence is TGCAGTGCAAAGTACAGGAGCCACTCCTATAATTCACCCCTCCACTTT.

The CDR3 nucleotides are TGCAGCGTTGATAGTTCGGGGGGGTTCATGGATACGCAGTATTTT. This codes for CSVDSSGGFMDTQYF. The chain employs TRBV29-1 and TRBJ2-3, with 8 bases lining up with TRBD2. The germline V gene encodes CDR1 SQVTM and CDR2 ANQGSEA. V shed 3 bases, J shed 6 bases, and the junction held 11 bases outside the gene matches. CDR3 size: 15 residues.

The table lists this clonotype with a count of one. V gene TRBV6-2 or TRBV6-3 combines with J gene TRBJ2-1; D is tentatively TRBD1 or TRBD2 (6 bases each). V was clipped by 2 bases and J by 2 bases, with 13 bases between them. The CDR3 extends over 16 amino acids. Germline CDR1 is MNHEY and CDR2 is SVGEGT. CDR3 bases: TGTGCCAGCAGTTACGGGGGCGCGGGGACCTACAATGAGCAGTTCTTC. Its protein product is CASSYGGAGTYNEQFF.

The chain is built from TRBV20-1 and TRBJ2-3; D gene uncertain. The CDR3 runs 15 residues. CDR1 is DFQATT, CDR2 SNEGSKA, per germline (reference sequence). The germline V and J ends were trimmed by 3 bases and 1 base, with 14 bases remaining between them. In DNA form, the CDR3 reads TGCAGTGCTAGTTCGCTAGTTGAGGGCACAGATACGCAGTATTTT. As protein: CSASSLVEGTDTQYF.

V gene TRBV7-6 combines with J gene TRBJ1-1, with TRBD1 matching 12 bases. Germline values: CDR1 SGHVS, CDR2 FNYEAQ. The CDR3 spans 18 residues. Trimming removed 5 bases from V and 1 base from J; junction bases left unmatched: 11. The CDR3 DNA reads as TGTGCCAGCAGCCCATCTCCGGGACAGGGGGCCCCGAACACTGAAGCTTTCTTT. Translating it yields CASSPSPGQGAPNTEAFF.

The chain combines TRBV7-2 with TRBJ1-1; D gene ambiguous. Trimming left V 6 bases short and J 7 bases short, with 6 bases between. CDR1 and CDR2 (germline): SGHTA, FQGNSA. The CDR3 covers 10 residues. This CDR3 is CASRFGEAFF. CDR3 nucleotide sequence: TGTGCCAGCAGGTTCGGTGAAGCTTTCTTT.

The rearrangement uses TRBV6-5 and TRBJ2-7, with a tentative D call TRBD1 (6 bases). V gave up 2 bases and J gave up 6 bases, with 11 bases separating them. This CDR3 has 13 amino acids. The germline V gene encodes CDR1 MNHEY and CDR2 SVGAGI. CDR3 DNA sequence: TGTGCCAGCAGTTACGCCGCCAGGGGCGAGCAGTACTTC. Its translation: CASSYAARGEQYF.

The chain uses TRBV15 and TRBJ2-3, with no clear D. V was trimmed by 5 bases and J by 4 bases, leaving 10 bases between them. CDR3 size: 13 residues. CDR1 and CDR2 (germline): LNHNV, YYDKDF (reference sequence). CDR3 nucleotides: TGTGCCACCAGCTTAGGGTTTGCAGATACGCAGTATTTT. This codes for CATSLGFADTQYF.

This clonotype was seen a single time. The chain joins TRBV2 to TRBJ2-5; D perhaps matches TRBD2 (6 bases). The germline V gene encodes CDR1 SNHLY and CDR2 FYNNEI. V was clipped by 8 bases and J by 0 bases, with 10 bases between them. The CDR3 consists of 13 residues. The CDR3 loop is CASVAGYQETQYF. CDR3 sequence (DNA): TGTGCCAGCGTGGCGGGGTACCAAGAGACCCAGTACTTC.

The chain employs TRBV18 and TRBJ2-7; TRBD1 matches at 9 bases. After removal of 3 bases from V and 3 bases from J, the junction contained 3 bases not matched to a gene. The germline CDR1 and CDR2 sequences are KGHSH and LQKENI. The CDR3 contains 14 residues. CDR3 DNA: TGTGCCAGCTCACCGGGACAGGGCTACTACGAGCAGTACTTC. Translating gives CASSPGQGYYEQYF.

This clonotype was seen only once. The chain combines TRBV5-6 with TRBJ2-2, with 9 bases matching TRBD1. V shed 4 bases and J 4 bases; nucleotides not matched to a gene: 8. CDR3 size: 16 residues. The V gene's germline CDR1 is SGHDT and CDR2 YYEEEE. The CDR3 sequence: CASSPPGQGGTGELFF. Written as DNA, the CDR3 is TGTGCCAGCAGCCCCCCGGGACAGGGCGGCACCGGGGAGCTGTTTTTT.